This entry concerns a single T cell receptor beta chain. Antigen: not known. The V and J ends lost 4 bases and 4 bases respectively, with 23 bases between them. CDR1 is ENHRY and CDR2 is SYGVKD in the germline V gene. The CDR3 runs 17 residues. This sample is part of a study of OX40 agonist ivuxolimab in advanced cancers. Looking at the study overall: Patients with prior anti-PD-1, anti-PD-L1 or anti-CTLA-4 therapy were eligible; approximately 37% had some. General study points: No antigen was identified for the clonally expanded peripheral T cells.

The data were produced by immunoSEQ multiplex PCR, yet TCRdb's version contains in-frame clones alone and is incomplete. The repertoire holds about 94,000 clones, with approximately 94% as singletons. Sequencing was performed on CD4+ or CD8+ T cells sorted from blood, taken in a trial of the OX40 agonist ivuxolimab. V usage is TRBV10-3 and J usage is TRBJ2-7, with a tentative D call TRBD1 (6 bases). This clonotype was obtained from an adult with an advanced solid tumor such as melanoma, head and neck, liver or kidney cancer. The CDR3 sequence is CAISGRLDRRDFYEQYF. In DNA form, the CDR3 reads TGTGCCATCAGTGGGCGACTTGACAGGCGTGACTTTTACGAGCAGTACTTC.